The T cell receptor beta chain described here comes from a study of TIL therapy for anti-PD-1-resistant metastatic lung cancer. Turning to the study itself: Most patients had lung adenocarcinoma. Findings of the study overall: Many TIL product clones were absent from baseline tumor, suggesting clonal contraction.

This was the immunoSEQ v3 assay. Libraries were sequenced to 2.2 million or so read pairs (survey) or roughly 5-6.5 million (deep). Generated by immunoSEQ multiplex PCR, the TCRdb table keeps only in-frame clones and is missing some. The sample lists 8,500 to 9,500 clones; about 74% were seen once. V was pared by 6 bases and J by 5 bases, with 5 bases of the junction left unmatched. CDR1 MNHNS and CDR2 SASEGT come from the germline V gene. The CDR3 runs to 14 residues. By share of the sample, this clone is medium-sized (0.01 to 0.1%). Antigen: not known. Time point here: pre-treatment sample, taken before nivolumab and TIL therapy. Tumor tissue came from excised metastases, mostly pleural nodules or supraclavicular lymph nodes.

The sequence derives from a person aged 25-80 years with non-small cell lung cancer. The source material was tumor tissue, sampled at baseline. The chain couples TRBV6-1 to TRBJ2-7; the match to TRBD2 covers 12 bases. Here the CDR3 DNA reads TGTGCCAGCAGCCGACTAGCGGGAGCGAACGAGCAGTACTTC. Translating it yields CASSRLAGANEQYF.